This entry features one T cell receptor beta chain sequence. Treatment of the sample: randomized to nivolumab then ipilimumab (arm A) or the reverse (arm B). The data are from a study of sequential checkpoint blockade in melanoma. CDR3 length equals 11 residues. In germline, CDR1 is SGHRS, CDR2 YFSETQ. V lost 6 bases and J 8 bases, leaving 9 bases between the germline ends. The assay was immunoSEQ multiplex PCR, and TCRdb's table has in-frame clones only and misses some. The sample holds about 17,000 clones, around two thirds seen once. The sample here was CD8+ T cells sorted from blood (inferred from file names), taken from a patient given nivolumab and ipilimumab in sequence. The TCR was taken from a human donor with melanoma. The chain carries TRBV5-1 and TRBJ2-1; D is unresolved. The CDR3 loop reads CASTSSYEQFF. CDR3 sequence (DNA): TGCGCCAGCACCTCAAGCTATGAGCAGTTCTTC. Full variable domain (outside the CDR3, taken from reference TRBV5-1 and TRBJ2-1): KAGVTQTPRYLIKTRGQQVTLSCSPISGHRSVSWYQQTPGQGLQFLFEYFSETQRNKGNFPGRFSGRQFSNSRSEMNVSTLELGDSALYLCASTSSYEQFFGPGTRLTVL.